This T cell receptor (beta chain) was profiled in a study of blood T cell repertoires in COVID-19. About the study: Researchers got acute and convalescent COVID-19 samples from the United States, Italy and Spain. T cells, B-cell-depleted T cells, or PBMCs provided the cDNA or gDNA that served as material.

J gave up 1 base and V 0 bases, and 12 bases lay outside the gene matches. The CDR3 length is 19 residues. The germline V gene encodes CDR1 KGHSH and CDR2 LQKENI. Methods used by the authors: Reference gene primer amplification gave nucleated cell count estimates. Using immunoSEQ multiplex PCR, the repertoire was profiled, and TCRdb retains in-frame clones only, with some absent. V and J calls and clone size are given by that table; D and trimming were obtained from the DNA. The sample consists of over 200,000 clones, 70% to 85% of them appearing once. The clonotype originates from a woman aged 80 or older with acute or convalescent COVID-19. Material for sequencing was peripheral blood. The chain has TRBV18 and TRBJ1-3; the match to TRBD1 covers 7 bases. CDR3 sequence (DNA): TGTGCCAGCTCACCACCGGGATCGCAGGCAGGGGGATCTGGAAACACCATATATTTT. As protein: CASSPPGSQAGGSGNTIYF.